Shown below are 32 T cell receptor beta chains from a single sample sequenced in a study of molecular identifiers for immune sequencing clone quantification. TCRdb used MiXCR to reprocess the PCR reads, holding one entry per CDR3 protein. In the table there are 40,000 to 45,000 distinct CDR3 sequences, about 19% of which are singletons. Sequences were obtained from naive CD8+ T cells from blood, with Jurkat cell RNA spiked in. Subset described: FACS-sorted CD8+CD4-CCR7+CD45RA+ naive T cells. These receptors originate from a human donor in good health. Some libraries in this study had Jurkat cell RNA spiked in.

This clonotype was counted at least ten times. This CDR3 is CASRSRMMDTQYF. The CDR3 nucleotides read TGTGCCAGCAGATCAAGAATGATGGATACGCAGTATTTT. The chain is built from TRBV28 and TRBJ2-3; D uncertain. The CDR3 covers 13 residues. Germline V gene data show CDR1 as MDHEN and CDR2 as SYDVKM. V lost 6 bases, J lost 6 bases, and 13 bases lay in between.

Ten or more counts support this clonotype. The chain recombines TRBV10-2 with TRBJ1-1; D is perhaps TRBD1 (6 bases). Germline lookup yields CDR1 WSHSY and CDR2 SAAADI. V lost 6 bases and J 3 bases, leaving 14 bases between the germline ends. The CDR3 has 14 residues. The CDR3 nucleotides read TGCGCCAGCAGGTGGGGGGGCACGGACACTGAAGCTTTCTTT. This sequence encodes CASRWGGTDTEAFF.

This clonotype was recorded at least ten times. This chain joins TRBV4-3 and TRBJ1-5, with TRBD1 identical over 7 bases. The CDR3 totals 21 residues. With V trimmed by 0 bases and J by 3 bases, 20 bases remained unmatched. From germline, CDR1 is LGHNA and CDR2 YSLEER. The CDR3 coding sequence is TGCGCCAGCAGCCAAGAGATTAGTGTGCTCAGGGGGGAGGCGGACAATCAGCCCCAGCATTTT. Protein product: CASSQEISVLRGEADNQPQHF.

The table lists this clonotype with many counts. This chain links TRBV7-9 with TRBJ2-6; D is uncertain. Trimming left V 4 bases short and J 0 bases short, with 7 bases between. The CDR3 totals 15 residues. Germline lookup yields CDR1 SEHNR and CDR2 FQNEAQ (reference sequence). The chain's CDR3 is CASSWEPSGANVLTF. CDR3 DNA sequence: TGTGCCAGCAGCTGGGAACCCTCTGGGGCCAACGTCCTGACTTTC.

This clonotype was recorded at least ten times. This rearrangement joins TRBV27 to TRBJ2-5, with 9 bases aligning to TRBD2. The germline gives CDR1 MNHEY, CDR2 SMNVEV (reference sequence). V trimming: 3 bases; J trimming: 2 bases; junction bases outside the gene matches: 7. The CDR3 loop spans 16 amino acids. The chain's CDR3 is CASSFEASGAQETQYF. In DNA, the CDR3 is TGTGCCAGCAGTTTTGAGGCTAGCGGGGCTCAAGAGACCCAGTACTTC.

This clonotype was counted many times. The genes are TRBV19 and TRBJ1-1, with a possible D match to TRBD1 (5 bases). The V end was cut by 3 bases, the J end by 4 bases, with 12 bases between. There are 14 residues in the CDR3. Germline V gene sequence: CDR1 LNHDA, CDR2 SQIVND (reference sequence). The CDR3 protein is CASSIPTAATEAFF. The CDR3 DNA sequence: TGTGCCAGTAGTATCCCGACAGCGGCCACTGAAGCTTTCTTT.

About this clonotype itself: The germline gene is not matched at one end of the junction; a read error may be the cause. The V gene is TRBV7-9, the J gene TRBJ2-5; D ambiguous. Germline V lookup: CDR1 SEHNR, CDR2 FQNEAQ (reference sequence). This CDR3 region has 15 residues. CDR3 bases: TGTGCCGGCAGCTCAAGTGTCAGCACCGTCGAGACCCAGTACTTC. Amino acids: CAGSSSVSTVETQYF.

CDR3 protein: CASSDPGLVGTDTQYF. In DNA form, the CDR3 reads TGTGCCAGCAGTGATCCCGGACTAGTAGGCACAGATACGCAGTATTTT. V gene TRBV2 combines with J gene TRBJ2-3; 7 bases are shared with TRBD2. V lost 3 bases to trimming and J lost 1 base; unmatched junction nucleotides: 7. Germline CDR1 reads SNHLY; CDR2 reads FYNNEI. CDR3 length: 16 amino acids.

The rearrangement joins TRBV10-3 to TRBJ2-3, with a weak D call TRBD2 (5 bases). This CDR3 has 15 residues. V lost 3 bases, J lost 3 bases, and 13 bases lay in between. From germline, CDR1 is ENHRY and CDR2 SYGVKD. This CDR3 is CAISDPTGLTDTQYF. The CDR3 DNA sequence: TGTGCCATCAGTGATCCCACGGGGTTAACAGATACGCAGTATTTT.

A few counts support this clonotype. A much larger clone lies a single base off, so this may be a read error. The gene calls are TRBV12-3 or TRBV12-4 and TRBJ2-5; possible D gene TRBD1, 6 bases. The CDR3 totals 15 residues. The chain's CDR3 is CASSAFRDTQETQCF. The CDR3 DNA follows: TGTGCCAGCAGTGCCTTCCGGGACACCCAAGAGACCCAGTGCTTC.

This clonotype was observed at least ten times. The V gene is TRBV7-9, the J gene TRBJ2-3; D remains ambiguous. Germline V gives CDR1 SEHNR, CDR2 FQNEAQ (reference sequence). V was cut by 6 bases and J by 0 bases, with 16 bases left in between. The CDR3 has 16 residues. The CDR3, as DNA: TGTGCCAGCAGTTCCAATGCACCGTATAGCACAGATACGCAGTATTTT. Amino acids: CASSSNAPYSTDTQYF.

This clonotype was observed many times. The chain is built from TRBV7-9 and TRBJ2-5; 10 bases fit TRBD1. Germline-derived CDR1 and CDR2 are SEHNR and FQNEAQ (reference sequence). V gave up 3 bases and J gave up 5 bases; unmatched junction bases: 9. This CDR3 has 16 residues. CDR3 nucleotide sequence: TGTGCCAGCAGCTTTCTGGGACAGGGGCCGGGGGAGACCCAGTACTTC. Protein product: CASSFLGQGPGETQYF.

The CDR3 region has the DNA TGTGCCAGCAGCTTCTGGGGACAAAGCCAAGAGACCCAGTACTTC. Protein product: CASSFWGQSQETQYF. The chain is built from TRBV11-2 and TRBJ2-5, with D tentatively TRBD1 (6 bases). CDR1 is SGHAT, CDR2 FQNNGV, per germline. V was shortened by 3 bases and J by 1 base, with 12 bases between the two germline ends. The CDR3 totals 15 residues. The entire variable domain, with the rest obtained from reference TRBV11-2 and TRBJ2-5, is as follows: EAGVAQSPRYKIIEKRQSVAFWCNPISGHATLYWYQQILGQGPKLLIQFQNNGVVDDSQLPKDRFSAERLKGVDSTLKIQPAKLEDSAVYLCASSFWGQSQETQYFGPGTRLLVL.

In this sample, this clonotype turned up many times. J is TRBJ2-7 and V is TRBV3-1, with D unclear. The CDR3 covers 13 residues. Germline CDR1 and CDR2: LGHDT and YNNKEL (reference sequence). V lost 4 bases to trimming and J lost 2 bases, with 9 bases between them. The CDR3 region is CASSLVGAYEQYF. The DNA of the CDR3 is TGTGCCAGCAGCCTGGTTGGGGCCTACGAGCAGTACTTC.

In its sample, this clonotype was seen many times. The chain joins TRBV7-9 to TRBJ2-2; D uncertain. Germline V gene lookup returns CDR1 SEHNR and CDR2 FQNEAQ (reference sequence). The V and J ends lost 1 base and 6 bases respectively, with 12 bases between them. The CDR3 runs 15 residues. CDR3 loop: CASSLGDGGAGELFF. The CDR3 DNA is TGTGCCAGCAGCTTAGGAGACGGTGGTGCCGGGGAGCTGTTTTTT.

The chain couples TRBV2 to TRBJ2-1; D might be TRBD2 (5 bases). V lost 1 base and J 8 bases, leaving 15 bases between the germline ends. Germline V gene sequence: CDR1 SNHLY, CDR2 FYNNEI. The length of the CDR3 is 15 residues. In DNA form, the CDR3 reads TGTGCCAGCAGTGAAGGGGCTAGCTCCTGCGATGAGCAGTTCTTC. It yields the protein CASSEGASSCDEQFF.

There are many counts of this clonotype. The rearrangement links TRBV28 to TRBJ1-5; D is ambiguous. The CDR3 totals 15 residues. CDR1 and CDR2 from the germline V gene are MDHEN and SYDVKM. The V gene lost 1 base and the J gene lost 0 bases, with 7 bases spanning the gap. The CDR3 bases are TGTGCCAGCAGTTTATTGGCGCATAGCAATCAGCCCCAGCATTTT. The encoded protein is CASSLLAHSNQPQHF.

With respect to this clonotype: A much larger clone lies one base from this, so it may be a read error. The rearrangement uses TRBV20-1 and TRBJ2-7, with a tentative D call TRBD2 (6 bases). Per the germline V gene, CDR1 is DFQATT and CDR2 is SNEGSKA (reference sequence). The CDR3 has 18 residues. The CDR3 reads CSARSGGSSALAPYEQHF. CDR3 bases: TGCAGTGCTAGAAGTGGGGGTTCTAGCGCGCTAGCGCCCTACGAGCAGCACTTC.

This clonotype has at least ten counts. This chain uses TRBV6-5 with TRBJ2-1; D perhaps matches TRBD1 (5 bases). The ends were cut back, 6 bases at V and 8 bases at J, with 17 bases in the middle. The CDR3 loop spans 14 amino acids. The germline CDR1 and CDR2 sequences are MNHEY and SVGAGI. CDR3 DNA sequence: TGTGCCAGCAGAAGATTGGACACTTGGGATGAGCAGTTCTTC. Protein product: CASRRLDTWDEQFF.

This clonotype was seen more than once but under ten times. The chain's CDR3 is CASSRTSGTIYNEQFF. The CDR3 nucleotides are TGCGCCAGCAGTCGGACTAGCGGGACTATCTACAATGAGCAGTTCTTC. This chain uses TRBV4-1 with TRBJ2-1, with TRBD2 matching over 12 bases. The CDR3 has 16 residues. CDR1 MGHRA and CDR2 YSYEKL come from the germline V gene. J gave up 3 bases and V 6 bases, and 6 bases lay outside the gene matches.

The CDR3 sequence: CASSQSAGTGVSYNEQFF. CDR3 coding DNA: TGCGCCAGCAGCCAGAGCGCCGGGACAGGGGTCTCCTACAATGAGCAGTTCTTC. J is TRBJ2-1 and V is TRBV4-1, with 10 bases identical to TRBD1. There are 18 residues in the CDR3. After removal of 3 bases from V and 0 bases from J, the junction contained 8 bases not matched to a gene. Germline V gene lookup returns CDR1 MGHRA and CDR2 YSYEKL.

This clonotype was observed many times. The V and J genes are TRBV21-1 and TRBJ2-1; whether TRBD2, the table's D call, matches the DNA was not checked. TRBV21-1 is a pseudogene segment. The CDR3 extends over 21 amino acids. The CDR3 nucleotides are TGTGCCAGCAGCAAAGGACCGATACTAGCGGGAGGGTCCAGCTCCTACAATGAGCAGTTCTTC. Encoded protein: CASSKGPILAGGSSSYNEQFF.

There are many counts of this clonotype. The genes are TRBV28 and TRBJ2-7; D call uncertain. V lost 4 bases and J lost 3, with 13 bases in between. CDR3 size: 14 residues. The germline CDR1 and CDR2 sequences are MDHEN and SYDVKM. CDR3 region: CASSSRKYRYEQYF. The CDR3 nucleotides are TGTGCCAGCAGTTCCCGGAAATACCGCTACGAGCAGTACTTC. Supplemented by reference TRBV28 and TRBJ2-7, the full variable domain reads DVKVTQSSRYLVKRTGEKVFLECVQDMDHENMFWYRQDPGLGLRLIYFSYDVKMKEKGDIPEGYSVSREKKERFSLILESASTNQTSMYLCASSSRKYRYEQYFGPGTRLTVT.

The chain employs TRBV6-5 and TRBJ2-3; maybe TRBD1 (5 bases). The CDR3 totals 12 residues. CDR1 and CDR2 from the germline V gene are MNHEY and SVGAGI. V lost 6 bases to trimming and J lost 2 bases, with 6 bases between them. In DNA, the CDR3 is TGTGCCAGCAGGACAGTCACAGATACGCAGTATTTT. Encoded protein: CASRTVTDTQYF.

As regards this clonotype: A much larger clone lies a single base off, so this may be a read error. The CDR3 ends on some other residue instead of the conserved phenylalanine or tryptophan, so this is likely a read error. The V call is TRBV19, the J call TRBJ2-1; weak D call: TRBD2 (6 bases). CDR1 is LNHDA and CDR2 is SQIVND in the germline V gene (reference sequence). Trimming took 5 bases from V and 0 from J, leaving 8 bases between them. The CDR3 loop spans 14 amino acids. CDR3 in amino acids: CASSSGSSYNEQFS. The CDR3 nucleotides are TGTGCCAGTAGTTCCGGGAGCTCCTACAATGAGCAGTTCTCC.

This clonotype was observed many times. In DNA, the CDR3 is TGTGCCATAGACAGGATCACAGATACGCAGTATTTT. Translating gives CAIDRITDTQYF. V gene TRBV30 combines with J gene TRBJ2-3, with D perhaps TRBD1 (6 bases). V was pared by 8 bases and J by 2 bases, with 11 bases between. The germline gives CDR1 GTSNPN, CDR2 SVGIG (reference sequence). The CDR3 runs to 12 residues.

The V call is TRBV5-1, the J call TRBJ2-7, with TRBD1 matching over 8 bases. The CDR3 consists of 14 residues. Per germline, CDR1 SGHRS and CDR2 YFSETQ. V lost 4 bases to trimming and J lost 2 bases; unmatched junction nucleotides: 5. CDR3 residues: CASSEEQGAYEQYF. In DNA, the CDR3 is TGCGCCAGCAGCGAAGAACAGGGGGCCTACGAGCAGTACTTC.

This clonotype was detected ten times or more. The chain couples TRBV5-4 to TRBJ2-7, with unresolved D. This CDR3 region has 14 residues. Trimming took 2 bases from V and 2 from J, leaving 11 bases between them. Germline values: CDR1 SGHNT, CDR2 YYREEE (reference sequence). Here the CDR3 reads CASSLSEAPYEQYF. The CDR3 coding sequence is TGTGCCAGCAGCTTATCAGAGGCCCCCTACGAGCAGTACTTC.

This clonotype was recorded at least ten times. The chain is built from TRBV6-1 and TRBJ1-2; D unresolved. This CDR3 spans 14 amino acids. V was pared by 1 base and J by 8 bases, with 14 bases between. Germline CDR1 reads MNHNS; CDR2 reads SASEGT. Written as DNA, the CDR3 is TGTGCCAGCAGTGAAGGTGGCTCGAATGTGGGCTACACCTTC. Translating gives CASSEGGSNVGYTF.

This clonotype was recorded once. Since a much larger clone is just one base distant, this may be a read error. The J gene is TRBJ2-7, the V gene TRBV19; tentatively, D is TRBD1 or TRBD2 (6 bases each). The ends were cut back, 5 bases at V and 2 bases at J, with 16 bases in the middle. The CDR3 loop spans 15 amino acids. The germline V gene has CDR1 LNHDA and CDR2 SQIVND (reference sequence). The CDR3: CASSSRVGGPYEQYF. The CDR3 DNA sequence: TGTGCCAGTAGTTCGAGGGTGGGGGGCCCCTACGAGCAGTACTTC.

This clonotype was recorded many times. The CDR3 sequence: CASSEWVYGLVPSEAFF. In nucleotides, the CDR3 is TGTGCCAGCAGTGAATGGGTTTATGGGTTGGTCCCATCCGAAGCTTTCTTT. The chain recombines TRBV6-1 with TRBJ1-1; D not resolved. Trimming removed 2 bases from V and 8 bases from J, with 24 bases in between. From germline, CDR1 is MNHNS and CDR2 SASEGT. This CDR3 region has 17 residues.

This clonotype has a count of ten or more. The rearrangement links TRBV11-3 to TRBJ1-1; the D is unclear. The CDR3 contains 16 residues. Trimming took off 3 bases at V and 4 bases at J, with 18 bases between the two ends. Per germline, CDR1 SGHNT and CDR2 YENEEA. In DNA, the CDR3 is TGTGCCAGCAGCTTCATCCCAAGGGAGGTTGCCACTGAAGCTTTCTTT. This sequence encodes CASSFIPREVATEAFF.